This T cell receptor beta chain emerged from a study of CD8 T cells in ankylosing spondylitis. This CDR3 has 14 residues. V lost 3 bases, J lost 5 bases, and 12 bases lay in between. Per the germline V gene, CDR1 is KGHDR and CDR2 is SFDVKD. This clonotype was seen more than once but under ten times. TCRdb re-called the 5' RACE reads through MiXCR, storing one row per CDR3 protein. The repertoire holds 250,000 to 300,000 distinct CDR3 sequences, with about 20% as singletons. Sequenced material: blood, either unsorted or a sorted T cell fraction (not recorded which). The chain has TRBV24-1 and TRBJ1-2; possible D gene TRBD1, 5 bases. This sequence was found in a male donor with ankylosing spondylitis or in good health (not recorded which). CDR3 sequence (DNA): TGTGCCACCAGTGATGCCGACAGAAGGTATGGCTACACCTTC. It codes for CATSDADRRYGYTF.